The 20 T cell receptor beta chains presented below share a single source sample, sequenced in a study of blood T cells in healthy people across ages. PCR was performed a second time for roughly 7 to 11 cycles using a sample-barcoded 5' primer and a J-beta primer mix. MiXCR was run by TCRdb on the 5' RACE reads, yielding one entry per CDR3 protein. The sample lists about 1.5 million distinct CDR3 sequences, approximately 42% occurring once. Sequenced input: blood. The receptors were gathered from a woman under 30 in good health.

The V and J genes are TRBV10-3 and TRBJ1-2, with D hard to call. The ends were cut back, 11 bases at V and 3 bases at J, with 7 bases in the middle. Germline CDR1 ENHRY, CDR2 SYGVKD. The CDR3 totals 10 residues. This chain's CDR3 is CAAGDYGYTF. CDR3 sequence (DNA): TGTGCCGCCGGGGACTATGGCTACACCTTC.

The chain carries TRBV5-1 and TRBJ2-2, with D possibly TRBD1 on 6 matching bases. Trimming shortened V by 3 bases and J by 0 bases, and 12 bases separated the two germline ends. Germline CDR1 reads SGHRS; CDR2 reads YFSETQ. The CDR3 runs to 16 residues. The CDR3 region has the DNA TGCGCCAGCAGCTCGACAGGTATAACGAACACCGGGGAGCTGTTTTTT. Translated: CASSSTGITNTGELFF. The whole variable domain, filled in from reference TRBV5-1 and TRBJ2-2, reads KAGVTQTPRYLIKTRGQQVTLSCSPISGHRSVSWYQQTPGQGLQFLFEYFSETQRNKGNFPGRFSGRQFSNSRSEMNVSTLELGDSALYLCASSSTGITNTGELFFGEGSRLTVL.

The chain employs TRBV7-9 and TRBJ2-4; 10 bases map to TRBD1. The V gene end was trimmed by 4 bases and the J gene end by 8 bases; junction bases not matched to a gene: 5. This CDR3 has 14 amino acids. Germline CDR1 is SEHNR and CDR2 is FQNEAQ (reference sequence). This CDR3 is CASSYGQGEYIQYF. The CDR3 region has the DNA TGTGCCAGCAGCTACGGACAGGGGGAGTACATTCAGTACTTC. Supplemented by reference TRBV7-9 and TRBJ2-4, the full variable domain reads DTGVSQNPRHKITKRGQNVTFRCDPISEHNRLYWYRQTLGQGPEFLTYFQNEAQLEKSRLLSDRFSAERPKGSFSTLEIQRTEQGDSAMYLCASSYGQGEYIQYFGAGTRLSVL.

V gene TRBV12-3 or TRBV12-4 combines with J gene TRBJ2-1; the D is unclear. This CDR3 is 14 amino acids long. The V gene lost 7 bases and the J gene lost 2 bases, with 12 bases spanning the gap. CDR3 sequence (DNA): TGTGCCAGCAAGACGAACCTTACCTACAATGAGCAGTTCTTC. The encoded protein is CASKTNLTYNEQFF.

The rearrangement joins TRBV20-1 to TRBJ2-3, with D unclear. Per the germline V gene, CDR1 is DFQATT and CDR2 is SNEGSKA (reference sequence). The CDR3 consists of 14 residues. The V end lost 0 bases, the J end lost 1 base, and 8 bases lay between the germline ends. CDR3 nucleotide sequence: TGCAGTGCTAGAGATCCGTTCGGCACAGATACGCAGTATTTT. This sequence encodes CSARDPFGTDTQYF.

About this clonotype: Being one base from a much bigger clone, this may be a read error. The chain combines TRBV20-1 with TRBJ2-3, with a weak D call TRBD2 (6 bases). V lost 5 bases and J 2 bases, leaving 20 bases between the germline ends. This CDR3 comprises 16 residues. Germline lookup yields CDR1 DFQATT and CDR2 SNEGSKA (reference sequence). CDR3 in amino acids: CSADRGTGLDTDTQYF. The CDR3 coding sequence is TGCAGTGCTGATCGAGGGACTGGCTTAGACACAGATACGCAGTATTTT.

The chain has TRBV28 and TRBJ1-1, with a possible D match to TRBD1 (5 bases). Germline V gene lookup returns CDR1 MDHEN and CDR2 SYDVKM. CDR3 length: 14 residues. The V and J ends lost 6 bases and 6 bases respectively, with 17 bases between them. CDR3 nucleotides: TGTGCCAGCAGAGAGCTCCGTGGGGCGGCTGAAGCTTTCTTT. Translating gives CASRELRGAAEAFF.

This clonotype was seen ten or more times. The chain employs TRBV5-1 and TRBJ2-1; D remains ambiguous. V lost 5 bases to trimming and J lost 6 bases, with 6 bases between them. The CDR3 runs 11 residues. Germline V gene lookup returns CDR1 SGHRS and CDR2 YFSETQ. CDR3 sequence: CASSGPNEQFF. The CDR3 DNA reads TGCGCCAGCAGTGGGCCCAATGAGCAGTTCTTC.

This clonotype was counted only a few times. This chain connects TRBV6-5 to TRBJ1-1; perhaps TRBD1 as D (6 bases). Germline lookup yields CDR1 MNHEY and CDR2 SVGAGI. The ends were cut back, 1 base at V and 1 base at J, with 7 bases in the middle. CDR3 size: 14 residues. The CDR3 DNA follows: TGTGCCAGCAGTTACTTGGGGGCGAACACTGAAGCTTTCTTT. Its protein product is CASSYLGANTEAFF.

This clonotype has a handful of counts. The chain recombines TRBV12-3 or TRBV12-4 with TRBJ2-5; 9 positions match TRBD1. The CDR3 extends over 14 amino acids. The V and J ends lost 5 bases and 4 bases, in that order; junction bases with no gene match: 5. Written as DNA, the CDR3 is TGTGCCAGCAGTCCTCGGACAGGGGCAGAGACCCAGTACTTC. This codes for CASSPRTGAETQYF.

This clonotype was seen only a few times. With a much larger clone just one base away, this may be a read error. Here the CDR3 reads CASSARTGAYEQYF. CDR3 in DNA: TGTGCCAGCAGCGCGAGGACAGGGGCCTACGAGCAGTACTTC. The V call is TRBV7-2, the J call TRBJ2-7, with TRBD1 matching over 9 bases. Per germline, CDR1 SGHTA and CDR2 FQGNSA. V shed 5 bases, J shed 2 bases, and the junction held 4 bases outside the gene matches. This CDR3 comprises 14 residues.

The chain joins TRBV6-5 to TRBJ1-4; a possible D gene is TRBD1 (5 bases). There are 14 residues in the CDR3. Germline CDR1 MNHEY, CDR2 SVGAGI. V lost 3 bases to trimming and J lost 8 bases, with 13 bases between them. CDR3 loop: CASSYGGVGEKLFF. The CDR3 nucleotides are TGTGCCAGCAGTTATGGAGGGGTCGGGGAAAAACTGTTTTTT.

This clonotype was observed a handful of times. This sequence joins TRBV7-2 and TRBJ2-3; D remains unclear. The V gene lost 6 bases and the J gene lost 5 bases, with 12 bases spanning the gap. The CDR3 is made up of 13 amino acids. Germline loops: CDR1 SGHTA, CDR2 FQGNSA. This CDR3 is CASRPNFQDTQYF. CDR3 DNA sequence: TGTGCCAGCAGACCCAACTTCCAAGATACGCAGTATTTT.

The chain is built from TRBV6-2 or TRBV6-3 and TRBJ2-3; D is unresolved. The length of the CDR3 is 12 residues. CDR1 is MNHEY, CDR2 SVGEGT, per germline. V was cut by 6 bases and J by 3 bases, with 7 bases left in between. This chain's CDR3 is CASRDETDTQYF. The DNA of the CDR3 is TGTGCCAGCAGGGACGAAACAGATACGCAGTATTTT.

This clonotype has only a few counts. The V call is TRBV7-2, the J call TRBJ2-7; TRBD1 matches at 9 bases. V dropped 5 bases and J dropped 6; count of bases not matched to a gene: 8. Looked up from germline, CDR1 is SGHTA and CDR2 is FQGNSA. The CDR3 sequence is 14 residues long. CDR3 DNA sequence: TGTGCCAGCAGCAGACAGGGGGATGCGGGCGAGCAGTACTTC. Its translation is CASSRQGDAGEQYF.

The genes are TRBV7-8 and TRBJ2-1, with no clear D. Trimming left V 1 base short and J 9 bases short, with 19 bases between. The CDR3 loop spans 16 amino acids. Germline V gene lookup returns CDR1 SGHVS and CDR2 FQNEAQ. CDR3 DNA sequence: TGTGCCAGCAGCTTAGAGGTGAGTGGGGTGTTTAGTGAGCAGTTCTTC. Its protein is CASSLEVSGVFSEQFF.

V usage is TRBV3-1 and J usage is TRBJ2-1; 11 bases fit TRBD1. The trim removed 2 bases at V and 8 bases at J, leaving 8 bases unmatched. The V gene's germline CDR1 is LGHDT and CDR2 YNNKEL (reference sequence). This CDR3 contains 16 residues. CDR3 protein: CASSQYGQGAAYEQFF. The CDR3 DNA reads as TGTGCCAGCAGCCAATATGGACAGGGGGCGGCATATGAGCAGTTCTTC.

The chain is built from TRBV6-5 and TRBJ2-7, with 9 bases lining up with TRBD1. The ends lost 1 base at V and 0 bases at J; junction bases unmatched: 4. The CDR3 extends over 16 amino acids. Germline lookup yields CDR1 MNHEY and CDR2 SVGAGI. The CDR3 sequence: CASSYWGQGSSYEQYF. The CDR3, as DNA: TGTGCCAGCAGTTACTGGGGACAGGGAAGCTCCTACGAGCAGTACTTC.

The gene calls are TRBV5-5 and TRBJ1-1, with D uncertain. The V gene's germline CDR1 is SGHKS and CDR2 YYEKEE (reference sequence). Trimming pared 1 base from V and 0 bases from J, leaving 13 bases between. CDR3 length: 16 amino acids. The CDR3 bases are TGTGCCAGCAGCTTGTGGTGGACCGTCCTGAACACTGAAGCTTTCTTT. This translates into CASSLWWTVLNTEAFF.

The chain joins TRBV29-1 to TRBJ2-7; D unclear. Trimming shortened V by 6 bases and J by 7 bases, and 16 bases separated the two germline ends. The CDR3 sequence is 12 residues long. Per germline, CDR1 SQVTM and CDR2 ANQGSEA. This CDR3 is CSVPIGGNEQYF. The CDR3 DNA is TGCAGCGTCCCAATAGGTGGGAATGAGCAGTACTTC.